Each of the 18 T cell receptor beta chains below was sequenced from the same sample in a study of shared clonotypes between healthy human individuals (dated by TCRdb to the early 2020s). Libraries were prepared through the immunoSEQ multiplex PCR assay. TCRdb stores this immuneACCESS table with in-frame sequences only. Part of the clones is absent; in the studies checked, under half of the shortfall reflects unresolved V genes, and no reason is known for the rest. This sample comprises approximately 510,000 clones, approximately 79% of them detected only once. The ten largest make up about an eighth of the sample. Sequenced material: PBMCs. These receptors were collected from a woman in her forties in good health. Some clones in this sample may be carry-over from other donors' samples.

This clone has only one observation. The chain is built from TRBV15 and TRBJ2-1; no clear D gene. This CDR3 region has 13 residues. Trimming removed 0 bases at V and 8 bases at J, with 8 bases between. Per germline, CDR1 LNHNV and CDR2 YYDKDF (reference sequence). CDR3 sequence: CATSRDVADEQFF. The CDR3, as DNA: TGTGCCACCAGCAGAGATGTGGCGGATGAGCAGTTCTTC. The full variable domain, rest sourced from reference TRBV15 and TRBJ2-1, is DAMVIQNPRYQVTQFGKPVTLSCSQTLNHNVMYWYQQKSSQAPKLLFHYYDKDFNNEADTPDNFQSRRPNTSFCFLDIRSPGLGDTAMYLCATSRDVADEQFFGPGTRLTVL.

The V and J genes are TRBV28 and TRBJ1-2; TRBD1 aligns across 10 bases. The CDR3 contains 16 residues. V lost 6 bases to trimming and J lost 1 base; unmatched junction nucleotides: 8. CDR1 and CDR2 (germline): MDHEN, SYDVKM. CDR3 in amino acids: CASRRTGGPLNYGYTF. The CDR3, as DNA: TGTGCCAGCAGAAGGACAGGGGGACCCCTTAACTATGGCTACACCTTC.

The chain uses TRBV30 and TRBJ1-1, with D possibly being TRBD1 (5 bases). Deletions cut 5 bases from V and 1 base from J, with 8 bases between. Germline V gene data show CDR1 as GTSNPN and CDR2 as SVGIG (reference sequence). CDR3 length equals 12 residues. The CDR3, as DNA: TGTGCCTGGGGGACGGCGAACACTGAAGCTTTCTTT. It encodes CAWGTANTEAFF.

V usage is TRBV9 and J usage is TRBJ1-1; D unresolved. Germline V gene lookup returns CDR1 SGDLS and CDR2 YYNGEE. The CDR3 runs 13 residues. The ends were cut back, 3 bases at V and 2 bases at J, with 8 bases in the middle. The CDR3 region is CASSEKGNTEAFF. The CDR3 nucleotides are TGTGCCAGCAGCGAGAAGGGTAACACTGAAGCTTTCTTT.

The sample holds one count of this clone. The chain combines TRBV30 with TRBJ2-5, with D tentatively TRBD1 or TRBD2 (5 bases each). The germline V gene has CDR1 GTSNPN and CDR2 SVGIG (reference sequence). There are 12 residues in the CDR3. Trimming removed 5 bases at V and 1 base at J, with 8 bases between. The DNA of the CDR3 is TGTGCCTGGGACAGCGGCCAAGAGACCCAGTACTTC. This encodes CAWDSGQETQYF.

V is TRBV25-1 and J is TRBJ2-3, with 8 bases aligning to TRBD1. Germline trimming cut 6 bases from V and 6 bases from J; bases unmatched to any gene: 11. CDR3 length: 15 amino acids. Germline V gives CDR1 MGHDK, CDR2 SYGVNS. CDR3 in DNA: TGTGCCAGCAGCCCAGGGGGCCTCATCGGGGATACGCAGTATTTT. Amino acid sequence: CASSPGGLIGDTQYF.

In this sample, this clone turned up once. V is TRBV18 and J is TRBJ2-3; 10 positions match TRBD2. Germline V CDR1 and CDR2: KGHSH, LQKENI. V was pared by 2 bases and J by 3 bases, with 5 bases of the junction left unmatched. This CDR3 comprises 16 residues. This chain's CDR3 is CASSPAASGRTDTQYF. The CDR3 nucleotides read TGTGCCAGCTCACCAGCGGCTAGCGGGAGAACAGATACGCAGTATTTT.

Only one count was recorded for this clone. The V gene is TRBV28, the J gene TRBJ1-4; 9 bases fit TRBD1. With V trimmed by 1 base and J by 4 bases, 1 base remained unmatched. There are 15 residues in the CDR3. Per the germline V gene, CDR1 is MDHEN and CDR2 is SYDVKM. CDR3 sequence reads: CASSLSGQGNEKLFF. CDR3 DNA: TGTGCCAGCAGTTTATCGGGACAGGGTAATGAAAAACTGTTTTTT.

The J gene is TRBJ2-7, the V gene TRBV7-6; weak D call: TRBD2 (5 bases). The CDR3 consists of 13 residues. Germline CDR1 and CDR2: SGHVS and FNYEAQ. Trimming pared 0 bases from V and 9 bases from J, leaving 12 bases between. The CDR3 is CASSLALRERQYF. The CDR3 bases are TGTGCCAGCAGCTTAGCGCTGAGGGAGAGGCAGTACTTC. Supplemented by reference TRBV7-6 and TRBJ2-7, the full variable domain reads GAGVSQSPRYKVTKRGQDVALRCDPISGHVSLYWYRQALGQGPEFLTYFNYEAQQDKSGLPNDRFSAERPEGSISTLTIQRTEQRDSAMYRCASSLALRERQYFGPGTRLTVT.

V gene TRBV4-3 combines with J gene TRBJ1-2, with TRBD1 as a possible D gene (6 bases). The V gene's germline CDR1 is LGHNA and CDR2 YSLEER. This CDR3 has 14 residues. The V and J ends lost 3 bases and 0 bases respectively, with 8 bases between them. CDR3 region: CASSHNRANYGYTF. CDR3 in DNA: TGCGCCAGCAGCCACAACAGGGCTAACTATGGCTACACCTTC.

This sequence joins TRBV19 and TRBJ1-4; TRBD1 aligns across 9 bases. This CDR3 spans 14 amino acids. V lost 4 bases, J lost 7 bases, and 4 bases stayed unmatched. Germline V gene lookup returns CDR1 LNHDA and CDR2 SQIVND (reference sequence). CDR3 amino acids: CASSTTGGGEKLFF. The CDR3 DNA is TGTGCCAGTAGTACTACAGGGGGCGGTGAAAAACTGTTTTTT.

This chain joins TRBV7-2 and TRBJ2-3; no definite D call. The V gene lost 3 bases and the J gene lost 5 bases, with 9 bases spanning the gap. The germline gives CDR1 SGHTA, CDR2 FQGNSA. CDR3 size: 13 residues. In DNA, the CDR3 is TGTGCCAGCAGCTTTCAGGCCTTAGATACGCAGTATTTT. Its protein product is CASSFQALDTQYF. Filled out from reference TRBV7-2 and TRBJ2-3, the complete variable domain reads GAGVSQSPSNKVTEKGKDVELRCDPISGHTALYWYRQSLGQGLEFLIYFQGNSAPDKSGLPSDRFSAERTGGSVSTLTIQRTQQEDSAVYLCASSFQALDTQYFGPGTRLTVL.

The chain carries TRBV5-1 and TRBJ2-5; 10 nucleotides line up with TRBD2. Germline loops: CDR1 SGHRS, CDR2 YFSETQ. This CDR3 contains 14 residues. Trimming took 4 bases from V and 6 from J; bases not matched to a gene: 6. The CDR3 protein is CASSATLAGQTQYF. The CDR3 DNA reads as TGCGCCAGCAGCGCCACACTAGCGGGGCAGACCCAGTACTTC.

The chain recombines TRBV5-6 with TRBJ2-1; TRBD2 agrees at 8 bases. The ends lost 5 bases at V and 3 bases at J; junction bases unmatched: 10. This CDR3 spans 16 amino acids. CDR1 is SGHDT and CDR2 is YYEEEE in the germline V gene. CDR3 loop: CASSQIAGNVYNEQFF. For the CDR3, the DNA is TGTGCCAGCAGTCAGATAGCGGGAAACGTCTACAATGAGCAGTTCTTC.

Note on this clone: Other DNA sequences in this specimen translate into the identical CDR3. This rearrangement joins TRBV19 to TRBJ2-3; no firm D call. The CDR3 spans 11 residues. Germline CDR1 LNHDA, CDR2 SQIVND (reference sequence). The V and J ends lost 5 bases and 5 bases respectively, with 5 bases between them. CDR3 region: CASSVGDTQYF. The CDR3 DNA reads TGTGCCAGTAGTGTTGGAGATACGCAGTATTTT.

This clone has at least ten counts. V is TRBV7-2 and J is TRBJ2-3; tentatively, D is TRBD1 (6 bases). V shed 3 bases and J shed 6 bases, with 10 bases lying between them. CDR1 is SGHTA and CDR2 is FQGNSA in the germline V gene. The CDR3 runs to 13 residues. The CDR3 DNA is TGTGCCAGCAGCTTTGCTCAGGGGGATACGCAGTATTTT. Its translation: CASSFAQGDTQYF.

This clone was observed a single time. The chain couples TRBV9 to TRBJ1-1; 10 bases are a match to TRBD1. The V gene end was trimmed by 3 bases and the J gene end by 3 bases; junction bases not matched to a gene: 14. Germline CDR1 is SGDLS and CDR2 is YYNGEE. The CDR3 length is 18 residues. CDR3 region: CASSANSGQGVVDTEAFF. The CDR3 DNA is TGTGCCAGCAGCGCCAACTCCGGACAGGGGGTCGTCGACACTGAAGCTTTCTTT.

The chain has TRBV6-5 and TRBJ2-2; 10 bases match TRBD2. V gave up 6 bases and J gave up 3 bases; unmatched junction bases: 1. Germline V gene data show CDR1 as MNHEY and CDR2 as SVGAGI. This CDR3 is 14 amino acids long. CDR3 nucleotides: TGTGCCAGCAGCCTAGCGGGAGACACCGGGGAGCTGTTTTTT. It is translated as CASSLAGDTGELFF.